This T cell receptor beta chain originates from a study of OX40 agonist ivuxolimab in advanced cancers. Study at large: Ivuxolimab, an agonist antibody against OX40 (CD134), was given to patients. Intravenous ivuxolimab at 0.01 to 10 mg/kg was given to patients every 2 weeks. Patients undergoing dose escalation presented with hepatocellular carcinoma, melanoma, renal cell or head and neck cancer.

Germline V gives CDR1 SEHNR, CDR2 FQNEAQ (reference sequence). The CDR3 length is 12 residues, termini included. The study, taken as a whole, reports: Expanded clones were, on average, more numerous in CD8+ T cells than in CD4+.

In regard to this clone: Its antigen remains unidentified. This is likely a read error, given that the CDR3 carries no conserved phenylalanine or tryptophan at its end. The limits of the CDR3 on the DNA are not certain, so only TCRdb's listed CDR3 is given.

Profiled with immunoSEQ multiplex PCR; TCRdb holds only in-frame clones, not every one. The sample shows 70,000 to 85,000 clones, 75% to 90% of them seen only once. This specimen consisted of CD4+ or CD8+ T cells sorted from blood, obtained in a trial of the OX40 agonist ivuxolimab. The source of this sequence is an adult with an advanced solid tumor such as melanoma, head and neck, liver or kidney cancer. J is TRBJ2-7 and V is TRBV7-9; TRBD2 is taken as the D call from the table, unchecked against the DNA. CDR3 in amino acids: CASSSDLGGGLI.